This T cell receptor beta chain was sequenced in a study of CD8+ T cells in alopecia areata. Following RNA extraction, reverse transcription yielded cDNA that acted as the sequencing template. Libraries were prepared by immunoSEQ multiplex PCR; TCRdb keeps only in-frame clonotypes and omits some of them. The table has about 200,000 clones, less than 45% seen once. Trimming removed 0 bases from V and 6 bases from J, with 12 bases in between. The germline gives CDR1 GTSNPN, CDR2 SVGIG (reference sequence). This CDR3 spans 13 amino acids. The treatment: oral pan-JAK inhibitor, 5-10 mg twice daily. V and J are TRBV30 and TRBJ2-7, with no clear D. The material sequenced was CD4+ T cells sorted from blood, taken at roughly week 30, from a patient treated with tofacitinib. The TCR comes from a human donor with alopecia areata. CDR3 bases: TGTGCCTGGAGTGTGAGAAATACGGGCGAGCAGTACTTC. Translating gives CAWSVRNTGEQYF. The entire variable domain, with the rest obtained from reference TRBV30 and TRBJ2-7, is as follows: SQTIHQWPATLVQPVGSPLSLECTVEGTSNPNLYWYRQAAGRGLQLLFYSVGIGQISSEVPQNLSASRPQDRQFILSSKKLLLSDSGFYLCAWSVRNTGEQYFGPGTRLTVT.